This T cell receptor (beta chain) was documented in a study of blood T cell repertoires in COVID-19. Study-wide background: Acute and convalescent COVID-19 specimens originated in the United States, Italy and Spain. PBMCs, B-cell-depleted T cells, or T cells provided the cDNA or gDNA that made up the material.

In the original processing: Counts of nucleated cells, estimated from reference gene primer amplification, were obtained. The method was immunoSEQ multiplex PCR; TCRdb's version includes in-frame clones alone and lacks a portion of them. V, J and clone size are those of that table, while D and trimming were read from the DNA. The sample shows roughly 140,000 clones, more than 80% of them seen only once. Germline CDR1 SGHRS, CDR2 YFSETQ. The CDR3 runs 15 residues. The junction had 9 bases not matched to a gene; V was cut back by 0 bases and J by 8 bases. The V call is TRBV5-1, the J call TRBJ1-2; 8 bases line up with TRBD1. The TCR comes from a woman of 80 years or more in a cohort sampled during active or convalescent COVID-19. Material: peripheral blood. The CDR3 is CASSLAETGARGYTF. The CDR3 region has the DNA TGCGCCAGCAGCTTGGCCGAGACAGGGGCGCGCGGCTACACCTTC. The whole variable domain, remainder taken from reference TRBV5-1 and TRBJ1-2, is KAGVTQTPRYLIKTRGQQVTLSCSPISGHRSVSWYQQTPGQGLQFLFEYFSETQRNKGNFPGRFSGRQFSNSRSEMNVSTLELGDSALYLCASSLAETGARGYTFGSGTRLTVV.